In its sample, the clone carrying this T cell receptor (beta chain) was seen a few times. What it binds is not known. This entry belongs to a study of beta chain features in type 1 diabetes. General study results and limits: There was a moderate but significant shortening of TCRB CDR3s in all four CD4+ subsets of Type 1 diabetes patients. Insertions at VDJ junctions were less frequent in type 1 diabetes patients. These patients also deleted more nucleotides at the same junctions.

Germline loops: CDR1 LNHDA, CDR2 SQIVND (reference sequence). The CDR3 is made up of 13 amino acids. V was shortened by 1 base and J by 5 bases, with 6 bases between the two germline ends. Investigators reverse transcribed all isolated RNA, so they sequenced expressed TCRB transcripts. Sequencing used immunoSEQ multiplex PCR; TCRdb keeps in-frame clones, though not all of them. Here the sample spans around 160,000 clones, around 63% being singletons. This TCR was recovered from a man aged 25 to 45 with type 1 diabetes. V gene TRBV19 combines with J gene TRBJ1-5, with D maybe TRBD1 (5 bases). Sequencing input: naive CD4+ T cells from blood. The CDR3 nucleotides read TGTGCCAGTAGTATAGCAGGGCATCAGCCCCAGCATTTT. It codes for CASSIAGHQPQHF.